This T cell receptor (beta chain) derives from a study of T cell clonotyping in hematopoietic cell transplantation. Trimming took off 5 bases at V and 4 bases at J, with 12 bases between the two ends. The CDR3 spans 12 residues. The germline V gene encodes CDR1 SQVTM and CDR2 ANQGSEA. This clone was seen only once. Sequencing was performed with immunoSEQ multiplex PCR; in TCRdb, only in-frame clones are kept and a portion is missing. The data show more than 65,000 clones, over 90% seen once. The origin of this receptor is a man between 45 and 60 years old in good health. Some clones in this sample may be carry-over from other donors' samples. Input material: peripheral blood mononuclear cells. The chain couples TRBV29-1 to TRBJ2-7; D is possibly TRBD2 (6 bases). Here the CDR3 DNA reads TGCAGCGTTCAGGCTCGGGGGTACGAGCAGTACTTC. Its protein is CSVQARGYEQYF.